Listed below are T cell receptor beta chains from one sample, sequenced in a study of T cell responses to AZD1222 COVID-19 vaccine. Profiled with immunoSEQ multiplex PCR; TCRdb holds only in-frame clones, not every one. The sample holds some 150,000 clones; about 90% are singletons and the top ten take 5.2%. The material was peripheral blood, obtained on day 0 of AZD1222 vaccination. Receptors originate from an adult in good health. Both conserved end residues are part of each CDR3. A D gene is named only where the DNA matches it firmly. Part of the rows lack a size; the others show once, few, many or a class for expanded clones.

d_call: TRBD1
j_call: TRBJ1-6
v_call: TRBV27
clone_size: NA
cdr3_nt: TGTGCCAGCAGTAGTGGGACAGTAAATTCACCCCTCCACTTT
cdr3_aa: CASSSGTVNSPLHF

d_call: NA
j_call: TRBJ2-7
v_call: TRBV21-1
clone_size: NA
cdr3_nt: TGTGCCAGCAGCAAAACCCTAAAACGCCGTAGGTACGAGCAGTACTTC
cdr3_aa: CASSKTLKRRRYEQYF

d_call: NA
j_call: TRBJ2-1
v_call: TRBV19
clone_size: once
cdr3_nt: TGTGCCAGTCAGTCACTTTTGGCGGCATACAATGAGCAGTTCTTC
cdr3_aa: CASQSLLAAYNEQFF

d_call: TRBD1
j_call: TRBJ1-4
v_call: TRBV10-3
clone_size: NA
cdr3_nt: TGTGCCATCAGCACAGGGGCAACTAATGAAAAACTGTTTTTT
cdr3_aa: CAISTGATNEKLFF

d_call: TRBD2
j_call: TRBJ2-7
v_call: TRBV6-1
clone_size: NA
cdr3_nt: TGTGCCAGCAGTGAAGGACCTGGACTAGCTGAGTACGAGCAGTACTTC
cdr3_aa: CASSEGPGLAEYEQYF

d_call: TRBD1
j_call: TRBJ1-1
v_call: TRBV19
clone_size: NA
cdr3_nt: TGTGCCAGTAGTCTCAACAGGGGGCAAACTGAAGCTTTCTTT
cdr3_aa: CASSLNRGQTEAFF

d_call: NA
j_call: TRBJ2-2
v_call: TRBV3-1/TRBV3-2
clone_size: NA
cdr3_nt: TGTGCCAGCAGCCACCTTCCTGACAACACCGGGGAGCTGTTTTTT
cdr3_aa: CASSHLPDNTGELFF

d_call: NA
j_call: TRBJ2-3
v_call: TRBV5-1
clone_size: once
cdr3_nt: TGCGCCAGCAGCTTTCTCTTGTCCGCAGATACGCAGTATTTT
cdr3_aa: CASSFLLSADTQYF

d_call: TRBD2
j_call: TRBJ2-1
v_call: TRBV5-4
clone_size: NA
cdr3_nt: TGTGCCAGCAGCTTGGAAGGCGGGGGCTACAATGAGCAGTTCTTC
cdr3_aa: CASSLEGGGYNEQFF

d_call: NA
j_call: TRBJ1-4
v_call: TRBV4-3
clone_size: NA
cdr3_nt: TGCGCCAGCAGCCAAGGGAAGGGGGGAAAACTGTTTTTT
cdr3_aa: CASSQGKGGKLFF

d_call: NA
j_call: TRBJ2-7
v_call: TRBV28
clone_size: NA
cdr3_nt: TGTGCCAGCCGTGGGTTAAACACCCCAGTGGGTGAGCAGTACTTC
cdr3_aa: CASRGLNTPVGEQYF

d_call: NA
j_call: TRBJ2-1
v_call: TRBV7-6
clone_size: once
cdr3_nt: TGTGCCAGCAGCGAGCGAACTAGTCGTGGGCAGTTCTTC
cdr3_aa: CASSERTSRGQFF

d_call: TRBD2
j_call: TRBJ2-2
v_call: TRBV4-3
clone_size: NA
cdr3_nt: TGCGCCAGCAGCCAAGAGACTAGCGGGGGGGCCGTTCGCACCGGGGAGCTGTTTTTT
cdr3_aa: CASSQETSGGAVRTGELFF

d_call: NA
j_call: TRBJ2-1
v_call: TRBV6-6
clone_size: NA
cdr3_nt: TGTGCCAGCAAGCTAGCAGATTACAATGAGCAGTTCTTC
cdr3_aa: CASKLADYNEQFF

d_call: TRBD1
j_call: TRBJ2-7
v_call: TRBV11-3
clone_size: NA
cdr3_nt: TGTGCCAGCAGCTCATCACTGGGACAGCGGCCTCCCGAGCAGTACTTC
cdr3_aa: CASSSSLGQRPPEQYF

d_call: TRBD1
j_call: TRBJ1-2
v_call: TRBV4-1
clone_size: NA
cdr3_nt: TGCGCCAGCAGCCAGAACAGGGGGGCCCATGGCTACACCTTC
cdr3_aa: CASSQNRGAHGYTF

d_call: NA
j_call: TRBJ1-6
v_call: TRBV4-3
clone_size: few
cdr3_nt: TGCGCCAGCAGCCGGGACAAATATAATTCACCCCTCCACTTT
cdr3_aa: CASSRDKYNSPLHF

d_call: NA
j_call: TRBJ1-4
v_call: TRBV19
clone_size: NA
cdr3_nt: TGTGCCAGTAGTATCAGGCAGAACGGGGAAAAACTGTTTTTT
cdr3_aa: CASSIRQNGEKLFF

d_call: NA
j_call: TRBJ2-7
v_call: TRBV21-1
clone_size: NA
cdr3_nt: TGTGCCAGCAGCAAAGCCGGACAGGTATATCGTTACGAGCAGTACTTC
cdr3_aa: CASSKAGQVYRYEQYF

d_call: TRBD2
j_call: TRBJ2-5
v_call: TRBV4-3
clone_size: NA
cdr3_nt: TGCGCCAGCAGCCAACAAAGCGGACTAGGGAGAGGGGAGACCCAGTACTTC
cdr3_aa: CASSQQSGLGRGETQYF

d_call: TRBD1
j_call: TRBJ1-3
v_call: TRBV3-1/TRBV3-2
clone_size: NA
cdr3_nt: TGTGCCAGCAGCCGGTGGGACAGCGGCTCTGGAAACACCATATATTTT
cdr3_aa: CASSRWDSGSGNTIYF